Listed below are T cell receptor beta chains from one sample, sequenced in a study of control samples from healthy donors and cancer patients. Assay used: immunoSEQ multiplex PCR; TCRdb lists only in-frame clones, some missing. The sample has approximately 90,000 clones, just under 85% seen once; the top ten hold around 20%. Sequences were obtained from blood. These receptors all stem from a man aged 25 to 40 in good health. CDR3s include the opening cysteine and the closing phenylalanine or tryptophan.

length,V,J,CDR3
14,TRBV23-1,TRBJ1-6,CASSQDDRNSPLHF
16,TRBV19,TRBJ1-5,CASSIGDRGFNQPQHF
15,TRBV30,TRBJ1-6,CAWSVSGHSNSPLHF
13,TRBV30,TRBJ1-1,CAWSVLGAAEAFF
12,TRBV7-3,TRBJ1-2,CASSPGGSGYTF
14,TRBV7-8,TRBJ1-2,CASSLREQGRGYTF
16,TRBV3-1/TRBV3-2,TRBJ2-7,CASSQDRRQGFYEQYF
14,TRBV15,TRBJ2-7,CATSRLDGPYEQYF
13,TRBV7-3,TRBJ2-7,CASSRGRGREQYF
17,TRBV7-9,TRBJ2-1,CASNLRSGTSADNEQFF
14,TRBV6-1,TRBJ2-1,CASSDYRSGDEQFF
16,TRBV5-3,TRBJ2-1,CARSRDPRSSYNEQFF
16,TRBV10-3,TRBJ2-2,CAISESAVAGTGELFF
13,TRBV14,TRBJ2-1,CASSRQGYNEQFF
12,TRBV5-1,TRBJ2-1,CASSLVYNEQFF
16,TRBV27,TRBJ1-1,CASSLRGRGLNTEAFF
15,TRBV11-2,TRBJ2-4,CASSFLDRPRNIQYF
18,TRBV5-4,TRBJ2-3,CASSRGGGQSLSTDTQYF
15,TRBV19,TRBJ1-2,CASEGHPGAWYGYTF
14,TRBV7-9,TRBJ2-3,CASSRPGYTDTQYF
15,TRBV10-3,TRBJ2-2,CAITQTASNTGELLF
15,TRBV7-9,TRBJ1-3,CASRMGTGIVNTIYF
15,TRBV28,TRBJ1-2,CASSSPGQGNYGYTF
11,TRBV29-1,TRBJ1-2,CSVGGTDRYTF
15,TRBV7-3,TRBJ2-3,CASSPPGSSTDTQYF
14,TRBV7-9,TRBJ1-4,CASSHPTENEKLFF
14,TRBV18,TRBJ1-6,CASSLQGMNSPLHF
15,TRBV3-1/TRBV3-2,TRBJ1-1,CASTLRVGPDREAFF
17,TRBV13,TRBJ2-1,CASSLRSAGGLNNEQFF
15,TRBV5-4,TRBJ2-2,CASRTGAPNTGELFF
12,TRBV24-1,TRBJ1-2,CATSDYSGAYTF
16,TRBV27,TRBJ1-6,CASSTPAPGGWSPLHF
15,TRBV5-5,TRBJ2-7,CASSTHRGTTYEQYF
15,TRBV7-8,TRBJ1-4,CASSTQGATNEKLFF
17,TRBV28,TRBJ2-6,CASSSYPRPSGANVLTF
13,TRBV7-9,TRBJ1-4,CASSPGQNEKLFF
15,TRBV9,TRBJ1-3,CASSGARGPGNTIYF
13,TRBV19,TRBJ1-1,CASIETGNTEAFF
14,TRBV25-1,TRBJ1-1,CASSDLDSNTEAFF
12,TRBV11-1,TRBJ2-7,CASRGTDYEQYF
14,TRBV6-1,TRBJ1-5,CASSEARVRQPQHF
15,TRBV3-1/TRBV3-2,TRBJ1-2,CASSLRTGSNYGYTF
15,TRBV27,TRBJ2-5,CASSLLGTGGETQYF
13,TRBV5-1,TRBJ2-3,CASSLGLADTQYF
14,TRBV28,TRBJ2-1,CASSPQAGRNEQFF
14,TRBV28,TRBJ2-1,CASSLGGSYNEQFF
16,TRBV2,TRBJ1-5,CASSERTGASNQPQHF
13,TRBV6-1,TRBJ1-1,CASSEVSGTEAFF
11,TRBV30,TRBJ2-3,CAWRELGTQYF
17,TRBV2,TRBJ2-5,CASSEAPGQRGQETQYF
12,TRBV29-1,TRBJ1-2,CSVAPETESDTF
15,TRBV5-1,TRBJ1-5,CASSLDGQGNQPQHF
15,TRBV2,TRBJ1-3,CASSLSGGQGNTIYF
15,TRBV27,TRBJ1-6,CASSFEAGRYSPLHF
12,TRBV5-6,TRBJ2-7,CASSLRDTEQYF
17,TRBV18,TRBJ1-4,CASSLDSQATRNEKLFF
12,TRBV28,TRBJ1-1,CASRLTRTEAFF